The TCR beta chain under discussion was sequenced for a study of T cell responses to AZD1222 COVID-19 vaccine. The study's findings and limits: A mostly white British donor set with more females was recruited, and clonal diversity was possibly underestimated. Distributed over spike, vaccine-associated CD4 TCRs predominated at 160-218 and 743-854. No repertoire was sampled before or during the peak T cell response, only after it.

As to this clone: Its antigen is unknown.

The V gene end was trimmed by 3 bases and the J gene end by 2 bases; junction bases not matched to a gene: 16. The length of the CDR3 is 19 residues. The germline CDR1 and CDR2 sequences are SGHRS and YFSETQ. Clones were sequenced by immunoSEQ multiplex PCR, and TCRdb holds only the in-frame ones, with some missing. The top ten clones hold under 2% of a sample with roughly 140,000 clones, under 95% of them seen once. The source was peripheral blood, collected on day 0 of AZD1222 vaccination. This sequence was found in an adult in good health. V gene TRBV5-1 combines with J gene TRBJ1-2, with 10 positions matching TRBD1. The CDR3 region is CASSSVFGTGESVNYGYTF. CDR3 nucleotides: TGCGCCAGCAGCTCGGTTTTTGGGACAGGGGAATCTGTAAACTATGGCTACACCTTC. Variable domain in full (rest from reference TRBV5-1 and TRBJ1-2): KAGVTQTPRYLIKTRGQQVTLSCSPISGHRSVSWYQQTPGQGLQFLFEYFSETQRNKGNFPGRFSGRQFSNSRSEMNVSTLELGDSALYLCASSSVFGTGESVNYGYTFGSGTRLTVV.